The 2 T cell receptor beta chains presented below share a single source sample, sequenced in a study of cytotoxic CD8 clonotypes in ibrutinib-treated CLL. TCRdb's copy holds only in-frame clones and misses some; the assay was immunoSEQ multiplex PCR. The sample gives around 16,000 clones, roughly two thirds of which show up once; 18% is in the top ten. The sequenced sample was PBMCs, obtained before ibrutinib treatment. The receptors come from a human donor with chronic lymphocytic leukemia.

This chain connects TRBV25-1 to TRBJ1-2; D is perhaps TRBD1 (5 bases). Germline V gene sequence: CDR1 MGHDK, CDR2 SYGVNS. The CDR3 sequence is 16 residues long. V lost 4 bases and J 6 bases, leaving 21 bases between the germline ends. In DNA form, the CDR3 reads TGTGCCAGCAGTGTACCGGGACGGGGGGAGGTAAATGGCTACACCTTC. Translating gives CASSVPGRGEVNGYTF.

V is TRBV5-6 and J is TRBJ1-2, with TRBD1 as a possible D gene (5 bases). Trimming took 4 bases from V and 6 from J, leaving 7 bases between them. The CDR3 consists of 11 residues. CDR1 is SGHDT and CDR2 is YYEEEE in the germline V gene. This CDR3 reads CASSPGHGYTF. In DNA form, the CDR3 reads TGTGCCAGCAGCCCGGGACATGGCTACACCTTC.